The 29 T cell receptor beta chains below all came from one sample that was sequenced in a study of lymphopenia after photon versus proton radiotherapy (dated by TCRdb to between 2019 and 2020). Library preparation employed the immunoSEQ multiplex PCR assay. This immuneACCESS table, as held by TCRdb, lists in-frame sequences with V and J called but not all clones. Of the missing ones, under half trace to an unresolved V gene in checked studies; the others have no known cause. For this sample the table gives approximately 65,000 clones, of which just over 90% were detected only once. The ten top clones hold about 3.1% of the sample. This material consisted of peripheral blood, taken from a patient treated with photon-based radiotherapy. Receptors were obtained from a woman aged 70-85 years with pancreatic cancer.

This chain joins TRBV7-2 and TRBJ2-2, with 11 positions matching TRBD2. The CDR3 is 16 residues long. Trimming removed 2 bases from V and 6 bases from J; junction bases left unmatched: 5. In germline, CDR1 is SGHTA, CDR2 FQGNSA. The CDR3 loop is CASSLSSGRLAGELFF. The CDR3 DNA reads TGTGCCAGCAGCTTATCTAGCGGGAGGTTGGCCGGGGAGCTGTTTTTT. Full variable domain (outside the CDR3, taken from reference TRBV7-2 and TRBJ2-2): GAGVSQSPSNKVTEKGKDVELRCDPISGHTALYWYRQSLGQGLEFLIYFQGNSAPDKSGLPSDRFSAERTGGSVSTLTIQRTQQEDSAVYLCASSLSSGRLAGELFFGEGSRLTVL.

The V gene is TRBV18, the J gene TRBJ2-7; 9 bases fit TRBD1. The junction had 5 bases not matched to a gene; V was cut back by 3 bases and J by 2 bases. Germline CDR1 KGHSH, CDR2 LQKENI. The CDR3 runs to 15 residues. The CDR3 spells CASSPPGQGAYEQYF. CDR3 nucleotides: TGTGCCAGCTCACCGCCGGGACAGGGCGCCTACGAGCAGTACTTC.

This clone was observed a single time. The chain uses TRBV9 and TRBJ2-7, with 8 bases matching TRBD1. Germline V gene lookup returns CDR1 SGDLS and CDR2 YYNGEE. J lost 3 bases, V lost 4 bases, and 3 bases had no gene match. This CDR3 is 13 amino acids long. CDR3 sequence reads: CASSLDRDYEQYF. The CDR3 nucleotides read TGTGCCAGCAGCCTGGACAGGGACTACGAGCAGTACTTC.

V is TRBV6-5 and J is TRBJ2-7, with 7 bases lining up with TRBD1. Germline CDR1 MNHEY, CDR2 SVGAGI. V gave up 6 bases and J gave up 7 bases; unmatched junction bases: 12. The CDR3 consists of 14 residues. The CDR3 DNA reads TGTGCCAGCAGCAACGCCAACCCAGGGGGTGAGCAGTACTTC. It yields the protein CASSNANPGGEQYF.

The rearrangement links TRBV30 to TRBJ1-1; D not resolved. In germline, CDR1 is GTSNPN, CDR2 SVGIG (reference sequence). This CDR3 is 12 amino acids long. Trimming cost V 0 bases and J 11 bases, with 13 bases left between them. CDR3 region: CAWSVYASEAFF. In DNA, the CDR3 is TGTGCCTGGAGTGTATATGCCAGCGAGGCTTTCTTT.

J is TRBJ2-7 and V is TRBV5-1; TRBD2 agrees at 7 bases. CDR3 length: 14 residues. The V gene end was trimmed by 2 bases and the J gene end by 2 bases; junction bases not matched to a gene: 4. CDR1 is SGHRS and CDR2 is YFSETQ in the germline V gene. In DNA form, the CDR3 reads TGCGCCAGCAGCTTACTAGCGAGTACCTACGAGCAGTACTTC. Encoded protein: CASSLLASTYEQYF.

The CDR3 sequence: CASSVGRGDGGGNEQFF. The DNA for the CDR3 is TGTGCCAGCAGCGTAGGGCGGGGTGATGGGGGAGGCAATGAGCAGTTCTTC. J is TRBJ2-1 and V is TRBV9, with D perhaps matching TRBD2 (6 bases). The CDR3 runs 17 residues. V was cut by 0 bases and J by 6 bases, with 19 bases left in between. Germline V lookup: CDR1 SGDLS, CDR2 YYNGEE. Full variable domain (remainder filled in from reference TRBV9 and TRBJ2-1): DSGVTQTPKHLITATGQRVTLRCSPRSGDLSVYWYQQSLDQGLQFLIQYYNGEERAKGNILERFSAQQFPDLHSELNLSSLELGDSALYFCASSVGRGDGGGNEQFFGPGTRLTVL.

CDR3 amino acids: CASSQDSGAYEQYF. Written as DNA, the CDR3 is TGCGCCAGCAGCCAAGATTCGGGGGCCTACGAGCAGTACTTC. The chain is built from TRBV4-1 and TRBJ2-7; the D gene is possibly TRBD2 (6 bases). CDR3 length equals 14 residues. Germline assignment: CDR1 MGHRA and CDR2 YSYEKL. Trimming removed 0 bases from V and 2 bases from J, with 8 bases in between.

This clone was detected once. The chain carries TRBV19 and TRBJ2-7, with TRBD1 identical over 10 bases. Trimming removed 6 bases from V and 5 bases from J; junction bases left unmatched: 13. This CDR3 spans 16 amino acids. Germline V gene data show CDR1 as LNHDA and CDR2 as SQIVND (reference sequence). Written as DNA, the CDR3 is TGTGCCAGTAGCCAATGGTACGGGACAGGGGACAACGAGCAGTACTTC. This translates into CASSQWYGTGDNEQYF.

V gene TRBV6-5 combines with J gene TRBJ1-5, with a tentative D call TRBD1 (5 bases). CDR3 size: 13 residues. Germline values: CDR1 MNHEY, CDR2 SVGAGI. V was clipped by 7 bases and J by 4 bases, with 11 bases between them. The CDR3: CASTSRQNQPQHF. Written as DNA, the CDR3 is TGTGCCAGCACTTCCCGACAGAATCAGCCCCAGCATTTT.

The V call is TRBV4-2, the J call TRBJ2-3; 12 bases are a match to TRBD2. The CDR3 consists of 17 residues. The junction had 6 bases not matched to a gene; V was cut back by 0 bases and J by 5 bases. Germline CDR1 is LGHNA and CDR2 is YNFKEQ. In DNA form, the CDR3 reads TGTGCCAGCAGCCAAGATGGGGGACTAGCGGGTGGAGATACGCAGTATTTT. Its protein product is CASSQDGGLAGGDTQYF.

CDR3 sequence (DNA): TGTGCCAGCAGCGTAGAGGGCAACACCGGGGAGCTGTTTTTT. This gives the protein CASSVEGNTGELFF. V gene TRBV9 combines with J gene TRBJ2-2; the D is unclear. The V end was cut by 0 bases, the J end by 2 bases, with 5 bases between. Germline V gives CDR1 SGDLS, CDR2 YYNGEE. CDR3 size: 14 residues.

This clone appeared once. V usage is TRBV7-2 and J usage is TRBJ2-3; 7 positions agree with TRBD2. Losses at the gene ends were 3 bases for V and 6 bases for J; bases not matched to a gene: 15. Germline CDR1 SGHTA, CDR2 FQGNSA. This CDR3 is 17 amino acids long. CDR3 region: CASSLEGSTGGWDTQYF. The CDR3 DNA reads as TGTGCCAGCAGCTTGGAAGGGTCGACGGGAGGCTGGGATACGCAGTATTTT.

J is TRBJ2-5 and V is TRBV28, with TRBD2 identical over 15 bases. Germline CDR1 is MDHEN and CDR2 is SYDVKM. This CDR3 contains 16 residues. V gave up 5 bases and J gave up 5 bases; unmatched junction bases: 6. In DNA form, the CDR3 reads TGTGCCAGCAGTCGGACTAGCGGGAGGGCCGGTGAGACCCAGTACTTC. This codes for CASSRTSGRAGETQYF. Full variable domain (outside the CDR3, taken from reference TRBV28 and TRBJ2-5): DVKVTQSSRYLVKRTGEKVFLECVQDMDHENMFWYRQDPGLGLRLIYFSYDVKMKEKGDIPEGYSVSREKKERFSLILESASTNQTSMYLCASSRTSGRAGETQYFGPGTRLLVL.

This clone was detected once. The gene calls are TRBV5-5 and TRBJ1-5; the D is unclear. The CDR3 has 15 amino acids. The germline gives CDR1 SGHKS, CDR2 YYEKEE (reference sequence). Trimming took 5 bases from V and 4 from J, leaving 16 bases between them. The CDR3 DNA sequence: TGTGCCAGCAGTAGGGAAAGCTTACAAAATCAGCCCCAGCATTTT. Translated, it gives CASSRESLQNQPQHF.

V is TRBV19 and J is TRBJ2-2, with D perhaps matching TRBD2 (5 bases). The CDR3 runs to 15 residues. Germline loops: CDR1 LNHDA, CDR2 SQIVND (reference sequence). V lost 3 bases, J lost 0 bases, and 8 bases lay in between. CDR3 region: CASSIGVSNTGELFF. The CDR3 bases are TGTGCCAGTAGTATCGGGGTTTCGAACACCGGGGAGCTGTTTTTT.

V and J are TRBV28 and TRBJ1-5; 9 bases are shared with TRBD1. CDR3 size: 16 residues. The germline gives CDR1 MDHEN, CDR2 SYDVKM. Trimming took 5 bases from V and 3 from J; bases not matched to a gene: 8. CDR3 region: CASSQGQGTFNQPQHF. CDR3 DNA: TGTGCCAGCAGTCAAGGACAGGGGACTTTCAATCAGCCCCAGCATTTT. Looking up the rest from reference TRBV28 and TRBJ1-5 gives the full variable domain: DVKVTQSSRYLVKRTGEKVFLECVQDMDHENMFWYRQDPGLGLRLIYFSYDVKMKEKGDIPEGYSVSREKKERFSLILESASTNQTSMYLCASSQGQGTFNQPQHFGDGTRLSIL.

The rearrangement links TRBV4-1 to TRBJ1-2; TRBD1 agrees at 7 bases. CDR1 and CDR2 (germline): MGHRA, YSYEKL. Losses at the gene ends were 0 bases for V and 3 bases for J; bases not matched to a gene: 1. The CDR3 length is 14 residues. The CDR3 protein is CASSQEGQHYGYTF. The DNA for the CDR3 is TGCGCCAGCAGCCAAGAGGGACAGCACTATGGCTACACCTTC.

This chain links TRBV9 with TRBJ2-2, with 10 bases matching TRBD2. CDR3 length equals 16 residues. The germline gives CDR1 SGDLS, CDR2 YYNGEE. V gave up 3 bases and J gave up 1 base; unmatched junction bases: 3. In DNA, the CDR3 is TGTGCCAGCAGCGCTAGCGGGAGTGGGAACACCGGGGAGCTGTTTTTT. This encodes CASSASGSGNTGELFF.

The rearrangement uses TRBV7-2 and TRBJ2-3; tentative D call: TRBD2 (6 bases). The ends were cut back, 5 bases at V and 5 bases at J, with 11 bases in the middle. The germline V gene has CDR1 SGHTA and CDR2 FQGNSA. The CDR3 has 13 amino acids. CDR3 coding DNA: TGTGCCAGCAGCCGGGACTGGAAAGATACGCAGTATTTT. Residues: CASSRDWKDTQYF.

The DNA of the CDR3 is TGTGCCAGCAATTATGGGGGTTTCAGTTCCTTCTCCTACGAGCAGTACTTC. Amino acid sequence: CASNYGGFSSFSYEQYF. The V call is TRBV27, the J call TRBJ2-7; D is tentatively TRBD1 or TRBD2 (5 bases each). V shed 7 bases and J shed 0 bases, with 22 bases lying between them. The CDR3 consists of 17 residues. The V gene's germline CDR1 is MNHEY and CDR2 SMNVEV (reference sequence).

V is TRBV6-1 and J is TRBJ2-7, with TRBD1 identical over 7 bases. V shed 10 bases and J 2 bases; nucleotides not matched to a gene: 5. The CDR3 totals 12 residues. The germline V gene encodes CDR1 MNHNS and CDR2 SASEGT. CDR3 nucleotides: TGTGCCACCCGGGACAGTACCTACGAGCAGTACTTC. Protein product: CATRDSTYEQYF.

Here the CDR3 reads CASSLSLDRSSGNTIYF. For the CDR3, the DNA is TGTGCCAGCAGTTTAAGCTTAGACCGCAGCTCTGGAAACACCATATATTTT. The chain is built from TRBV27 and TRBJ1-3; D is undetermined. This CDR3 comprises 17 residues. V shed 2 bases and J shed 0 bases, with 14 bases lying between them. Per germline, CDR1 MNHEY and CDR2 SMNVEV (reference sequence).

This chain uses TRBV27 with TRBJ2-1; 9 nucleotides agree with TRBD2. The CDR3 totals 12 residues. Trimming removed 8 bases from V and 9 bases from J; junction bases left unmatched: 5. Germline loops: CDR1 MNHEY, CDR2 SMNVEV (reference sequence). The CDR3 loop is CASCQAGGEQFF. CDR3 in DNA: TGTGCCAGCTGCCAAGCGGGAGGTGAGCAGTTCTTC.

This chain links TRBV15 with TRBJ2-2, with TRBD2 matching 8 bases. The CDR3 extends over 16 amino acids. Germline trimming cut 1 base from V and 6 bases from J; bases unmatched to any gene: 7. CDR1 and CDR2 (germline): LNHNV, YYDKDF (reference sequence). The DNA of the CDR3 is TGTGCCACCAGCAGAGGCGGGGGGACTGCGTCCGGGGAGCTGTTTTTT. This gives the protein CATSRGGGTASGELFF.

The chain links TRBV6-1 to TRBJ1-1; D gene ambiguous. The CDR3 contains 14 residues. Germline V gene sequence: CDR1 MNHNS, CDR2 SASEGT. V gave up 1 base and J gave up 0 bases, with 6 bases separating them. CDR3 sequence: CASSEEVVNTEAFF. CDR3 coding DNA: TGTGCCAGCAGTGAAGAGGTGGTGAACACTGAAGCTTTCTTT.

This CDR3 is CASSVTTPGSIQYF. The CDR3 nucleotides read TGTGCCAGCAGCGTCACGACCCCGGGGAGCATTCAGTACTTC. This chain uses TRBV9 with TRBJ2-4; possible D gene TRBD2, 5 bases. Germline values: CDR1 SGDLS, CDR2 YYNGEE. CDR3 length: 14 amino acids. With 2 bases removed from V and 9 bases from J, the gap between germline ends came to 15 bases.

The V and J genes are TRBV4-2 and TRBJ1-2; the D gene is possibly TRBD1 (6 bases). This CDR3 contains 13 residues. V was shortened by 0 bases and J by 9 bases, with 11 bases between the two germline ends. Germline CDR1 reads LGHNA; CDR2 reads YNFKEQ. DNA of the CDR3: TGTGCCAGCAGCCAAGAACAGGGTAGGAGCTACACCTTC. Its protein product is CASSQEQGRSYTF.

V and J are TRBV5-1 and TRBJ2-7; 12 nucleotides match TRBD1. This CDR3 is 16 amino acids long. With V trimmed by 4 bases and J by 5 bases, 10 bases remained unmatched. Germline assignment: CDR1 SGHRS and CDR2 YFSETQ. The CDR3 coding sequence is TGCGCCAGCAGCCCCCCCCAAGGGACAGGGGGCAACGAGCAGTACTTC. It specifies CASSPPQGTGGNEQYF.